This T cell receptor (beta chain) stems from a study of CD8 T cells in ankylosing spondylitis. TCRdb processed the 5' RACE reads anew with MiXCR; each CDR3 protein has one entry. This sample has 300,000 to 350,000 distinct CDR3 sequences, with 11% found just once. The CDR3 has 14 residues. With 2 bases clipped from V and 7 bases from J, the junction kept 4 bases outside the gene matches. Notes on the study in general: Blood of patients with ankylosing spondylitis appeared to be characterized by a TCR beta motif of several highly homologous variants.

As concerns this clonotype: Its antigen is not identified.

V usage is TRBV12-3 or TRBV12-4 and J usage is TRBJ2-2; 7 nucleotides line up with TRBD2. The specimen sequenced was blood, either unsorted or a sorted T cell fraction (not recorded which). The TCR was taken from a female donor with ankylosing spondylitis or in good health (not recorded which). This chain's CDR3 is CASSLWGGVGELFF. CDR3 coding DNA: TGTGCCAGCAGTTTATGGGGGGGGGTCGGGGAGCTGTTTTTT.